The clone carrying this T cell receptor (beta chain) was picked up a small number of times. The CDR3 contains 13 residues. CDR1 and CDR2 from the germline V gene are SGHRS and YFSETQ. The germline V and J ends were trimmed by 5 bases and 0 bases, with 6 bases remaining between them. These data come from a study of T cells in tumors after PD-1 blockade. Measured with immunoSEQ multiplex PCR; TCRdb has only the in-frame clones, and not every one. Here the sample spans 61,000 or so clones, 80% being singletons. Material: PBMCs, obtained before anti-PD-1 treatment. This chain uses TRBV5-1 with TRBJ2-1, with D uncertain. The source is a human donor with basal cell carcinoma. This CDR3 reads CASSTVSYNEQFF. The CDR3 DNA is TGCGCCAGCAGTACAGTCTCCTACAATGAGCAGTTCTTC.